A selection of T cell receptor beta chains follows, all from one sample in a study of technical replicates of blood from several donors. Some clones are missing from TCRdb's copy, which holds only in-frame ones; the method was immunoSEQ multiplex PCR. The table records about 85,000 clones, approximately 94% of them present only once. The sample consisted of T cells isolated from PBMCs. The receptors derive from a human donor in good health. Each CDR3 is given with its conserved first and last residue. The D gene is left open where the match is weak. Clone size, where shown, is once, few, many, or a class for clones that have expanded.

j_call cdr3_length d_call clone_size v_call cdr3_aa cdr3_nt
TRBJ2-1 15 . . TRBV6-5 CASRLTGSSYNEQFF TGTGCCAGCAGGCTAACGGGAAGCTCCTACAATGAGCAGTTCTTC
TRBJ2-7 13 . . TRBV6-1 CASSYAGPYEQYF TGTGCCAGCAGCTACGCGGGCCCGTACGAGCAGTACTTC
TRBJ2-1 15 TRBD2 . TRBV7-8 CASSSGGRSYNEQFF TGTGCCAGCAGCTCGGGAGGGCGCTCCTACAATGAGCAGTTCTTC
TRBJ1-1 16 . . TRBV25-1 CASSGQETGIGTEAFF TGTGCCAGCAGCGGTCAGGAGACGGGGATTGGCACTGAAGCTTTCTTT
TRBJ2-1 15 TRBD2 . TRBV9 CASSVGRLAGGGQFF TGTGCCAGCAGCGTAGGTAGACTAGCGGGAGGGGGGCAGTTCTTC
TRBJ2-3 16 . few TRBV15 CATSEQRGAGSDTQYF TGTGCCACCAGCGAACAACGGGGGGCCGGGTCAGATACGCAGTATTTT
TRBJ2-5 14 TRBD2 . TRBV10-2 CASKGTSREETQYF TGCGCCAGCAAAGGGACTAGCAGGGAAGAGACCCAGTACTTC
TRBJ2-7 17 TRBD2 . TRBV18 CASSPQGLAAGTYEQYF TGTGCCAGCTCACCACAGGGACTAGCGGCAGGGACCTACGAGCAGTACTTC
TRBJ1-2 15 . . TRBV19 CASSIEAGLTYGYTF TGTGCCAGTAGTATAGAGGCGGGTCTGACTTATGGCTACACCTTC
TRBJ2-3 11 . once TRBV20-1 CSGAPTDTQYF TGCAGTGGGGCCCCCACAGATACGCAGTATTTT
TRBJ1-2 13 . . TRBV5-4 CASRTTGSIGYTF TGTGCCAGCAGGACGACAGGCTCTATCGGCTACACCTTC